What follows are 13 T cell receptor beta chains derived from one specimen sequenced in a study of CD8+CD57+ T cells in acquired aplastic anemia. TCR beta VDJ and CDR3 were profiled, and genomic DNA was the template. TCRdb called the reads again in MiXCR, with one record for every CDR3 protein. The sample includes 150,000 to 200,000 distinct CDR3 sequences, roughly 50% of them seen just once. Individuals selected for sequencing had exhibited CD8+CD57+ cell expansion on flow cytometry. The sample taken for sequencing was sorted CD4+, CD8+, or CD8+CD57+ T cells (not recorded which) from PBMCs. The receptors originated from a human donor with aplastic anemia.

This chain uses TRBV10-2 with TRBJ2-1, with D possibly matching TRBD2 (6 bases). In germline, CDR1 is WSHSY, CDR2 SAAADI. The CDR3 loop spans 12 amino acids. Trimming left V 3 bases short and J 7 bases short, with 7 bases between. The CDR3 DNA sequence: TGCGCCAGCAGTGAACGGGGGAATGAGCAGTTCTTC. This gives the protein CASSERGNEQFF.

About this clonotype: Since a much larger clone is just one base distant, this may be a read error. The final CDR3 position lacks the conserved phenylalanine or tryptophan, pointing to a likely read error. The genes are TRBV7-9 and TRBJ2-2; D is unclear. The CDR3 extends over 14 amino acids. The V gene lost 1 base and the J gene lost 6 bases, with 9 bases spanning the gap. In germline, CDR1 is SEHNR, CDR2 FQNEAQ (reference sequence). CDR3 sequence (DNA): TGTGCCAGCAGCTTAGTTTTTATGCCCGGGGAGCTGTTTTCT. Protein sequence: CASSLVFMPGELFS.

To note about this clonotype: This could be a read error, since a much larger clone is one nucleotide away. J is TRBJ2-7 and V is TRBV6-1; D gene unclear. The CDR3 is 12 amino acids. Germline lookup yields CDR1 MNHNS and CDR2 SASEGT. V lost 0 bases and J 7 bases, leaving 7 bases between the germline ends. CDR3 sequence (DNA): TGTGCCAGCAGTGAAGCCGGTGATGAGCAGTACTTC. Amino acids: CASSEAGDEQYF.

The genes are TRBV20-1 and TRBJ2-7; 10 bases align to TRBD1. In germline, CDR1 is DFQATT, CDR2 SNEGSKA (reference sequence). The length of the CDR3 is 14 residues. Trimming at V came to 3 bases and at J to 5 bases, leaving 7 bases not matched to a gene. CDR3 DNA sequence: TGCAGTGCTAGTCCCGGGACAGGGGTCGACGAGCAGTACTTC. This sequence encodes CSASPGTGVDEQYF.

This clonotype was recorded at least ten times. The rearrangement joins TRBV10-3 to TRBJ1-1; TRBD1 aligns across 8 bases. This CDR3 spans 14 amino acids. Germline CDR1 reads ENHRY; CDR2 reads SYGVKD. Trimming at V came to 10 bases and at J to 5 bases, leaving 12 bases not matched to a gene. The CDR3 nucleotides read TGTGCCACGGAGACAGGGGAAGCTTCAACTGAAGCTTTCTTT. Residues: CATETGEASTEAFF.

A note on this clonotype: A much larger clone differs by one base, so this may be a read error. The rearrangement uses TRBV5-1 and TRBJ1-1; D is uncertain. In germline, CDR1 is SGHRS, CDR2 YFSETQ. Trimming took 6 bases from V and 1 from J, leaving 16 bases between them. This CDR3 is 15 amino acids long. The CDR3 DNA is TGCGCCAGCACCTTATCCCGGGAGGGGAACACTGAAGCTTTCTTT. This codes for CASTLSREGNTEAFF.

This clonotype was observed at least ten times. This chain connects TRBV19 to TRBJ2-1; possible D gene TRBD2, 6 bases. The CDR3 has 13 amino acids. V was shortened by 7 bases and J by 5 bases, with 12 bases between the two germline ends. Per germline, CDR1 LNHDA and CDR2 SQIVND (reference sequence). The CDR3 loop reads CASTEGEDNEQFF. The CDR3, as DNA: TGTGCCAGTACGGAGGGAGAGGACAATGAGCAGTTCTTC.

The chain couples TRBV10-3 to TRBJ2-1; D ambiguous. This CDR3 region has 14 residues. Trimming took off 9 bases at V and 5 bases at J, with 17 bases between the two ends. CDR1 ENHRY and CDR2 SYGVKD come from the germline V gene. The CDR3 coding sequence is TGTGCCATGAAAGACCGACAAATTAACAATGAGCAGTTCTTC. Its protein is CAMKDRQINNEQFF.

A remark on this clonotype: This may be a read error, as it is one base from a much larger clone. The chain joins TRBV5-1 to TRBJ2-1; a possible D gene is TRBD2 (5 bases). This CDR3 is built from 18 residues. In germline, CDR1 is SGHRS, CDR2 YFSETQ. V was trimmed by 4 bases and J by 4 bases, leaving 24 bases between them. CDR3 amino acids: CASSQFGIGRGRYNEQFF. CDR3 sequence (DNA): TGCGCCAGCAGCCAATTCGGGATAGGGCGCGGCCGATACAATGAGCAGTTCTTC.

This clonotype was detected only a few times. The gene calls are TRBV7-2 and TRBJ2-7; D remains unclear. CDR3 length equals 11 residues. V lost 1 base and J lost 5, with 3 bases in between. From germline, CDR1 is SGHTA and CDR2 FQGNSA. CDR3 sequence: CASSLVHEQYF. Here the CDR3 DNA reads TGTGCCAGCAGCTTAGTCCACGAGCAGTACTTC.

This chain joins TRBV5-1 and TRBJ1-1; D uncertain. V was cut by 0 bases and J by 4 bases, with 10 bases left in between. The CDR3 is 14 amino acids. CDR1 is SGHRS and CDR2 is YFSETQ in the germline V gene. DNA for the CDR3: TGCGCCAGCAGCTTGGGTGTGGAGGTCACTGAAGCTTTCTTT. This sequence encodes CASSLGVEVTEAFF.

With respect to this clonotype: This may be a read error: a much more frequent sequence differs by one nucleotide. J is TRBJ1-2 and V is TRBV6-1, with 8 nucleotides matching TRBD1. The V gene's germline CDR1 is MNHNS and CDR2 SASEGT. The J segment lost 6 bases and the V segment lost 5 bases, leaving 2 bases of the junction unmatched. This CDR3 comprises 12 residues. CDR3 loop: CASSQGADGYTF. The CDR3 DNA follows: TGTGCCAGCAGTCAGGGGGCGGATGGCTACACCTTC.

This clonotype was counted at least ten times. V gene TRBV9 combines with J gene TRBJ1-3; D unresolved. V was shortened by 0 bases and J by 4 bases, with 11 bases between the two germline ends. In germline, CDR1 is SGDLS, CDR2 YYNGEE. The CDR3 covers 15 residues. CDR3 in amino acids: CASSVELASGNTIYF. As DNA, the CDR3 is TGTGCCAGCAGCGTAGAACTTGCATCCGGAAACACCATATATTTT.